These 10 T cell receptor beta chains share one sample of origin, sequenced in a study of blood T cell repertoires in COVID-19. This table comes from immunoSEQ multiplex PCR, and its TCRdb copy is limited to in-frame clones, with some not included. The profile shows under 250,000 clones, 83% of them singletons. Sample: peripheral blood. The receptors were sampled from a man in his forties with active or convalescent COVID-19.

The CDR3 loop is CASRATGTGTNYGYTF. For the CDR3, the DNA is TGTGCCAGCAGAGCGACCGGGACAGGGACGAACTATGGCTACACCTTC. This chain connects TRBV11-2 to TRBJ1-2; TRBD1 aligns across 9 bases. V lost 6 bases to trimming and J lost 2 bases; unmatched junction nucleotides: 10. The CDR3 runs to 16 residues. The germline V gene encodes CDR1 SGHAT and CDR2 FQNNGV.

A single count supports this clone. The rearrangement uses TRBV6-5 and TRBJ1-1, with D unresolved. CDR1 and CDR2 from the germline V gene are MNHEY and SVGAGI. With 3 bases removed from V and 1 base from J, the gap between germline ends came to 9 bases. This CDR3 has 14 residues. CDR3 bases: TGTGCCAGCAGTTATCAGGAACCGAACACTGAAGCTTTCTTT. This translates into CASSYQEPNTEAFF.

V is TRBV5-1 and J is TRBJ2-2, with 12 nucleotides matching TRBD2. Losses at the gene ends were 3 bases for V and 4 bases for J; bases not matched to a gene: 10. The CDR3 has 18 residues. Germline V gene sequence: CDR1 SGHRS, CDR2 YFSETQ. CDR3 loop: CASSYGLAGLDVTGELFF. The DNA for the CDR3 is TGCGCCAGCAGCTATGGACTAGCGGGGCTCGACGTCACCGGGGAGCTGTTTTTT.

This clone is a singleton in its sample. CDR3 in DNA: TGCAGCGTTAACGTATTCGACAGGTCTAACACTGAAGCTTTCTTT. Translating it yields CSVNVFDRSNTEAFF. The chain recombines TRBV29-1 with TRBJ1-1, with D tentatively TRBD1 (6 bases). The germline V and J ends were trimmed by 5 bases and 2 bases, with 18 bases remaining between them. The CDR3 has 15 residues. Germline loops: CDR1 SQVTM, CDR2 ANQGSEA.

This chain connects TRBV2 to TRBJ2-1, with TRBD2 matching over 8 bases. This CDR3 has 15 amino acids. With 4 bases clipped from V and 5 bases from J, the junction kept 7 bases outside the gene matches. Germline V lookup: CDR1 SNHLY, CDR2 FYNNEI. The CDR3: CASSVIGGGNNEQFF. The CDR3 nucleotides read TGTGCCAGCAGTGTGATCGGGGGGGGAAACAATGAGCAGTTCTTC.

The chain joins TRBV19 to TRBJ1-5; 7 bases are a match to TRBD1. V gave up 5 bases and J gave up 2 bases; unmatched junction bases: 6. CDR1 is LNHDA, CDR2 SQIVND, per germline (reference sequence). The CDR3 consists of 15 residues. The CDR3 coding sequence is TGTGCCAGTAGTTCGAGGGGGCGAGGCAATCAGCCCCAGCATTTT. Its translation is CASSSRGRGNQPQHF.

CDR3 sequence reads: CASSDRGLGYGYTF. The CDR3 DNA reads as TGTGCCAGCAGTGACAGGGGGCTTGGCTATGGCTACACCTTC. The rearrangement uses TRBV6-1 and TRBJ1-2; 8 bases map to TRBD1. Germline assignment: CDR1 MNHNS and CDR2 SASEGT. The CDR3 extends over 14 amino acids. V lost 3 bases, J lost 4 bases, and 4 bases stayed unmatched.

J is TRBJ2-5 and V is TRBV25-1, with 10 bases identical to TRBD2. From germline, CDR1 is MGHDK and CDR2 SYGVNS. Germline trimming cut 1 base from V and 2 bases from J; bases unmatched to any gene: 10. The CDR3 runs to 18 residues. CDR3 sequence: CASSESLELAGKQETQYF. The CDR3 bases are TGTGCCAGCAGTGAATCGTTGGAACTAGCGGGGAAACAAGAGACCCAGTACTTC.

The gene calls are TRBV6-5 and TRBJ2-7; D may be TRBD2 (6 bases). The V gene lost 8 bases and the J gene lost 3 bases, with 17 bases spanning the gap. The germline V gene encodes CDR1 MNHEY and CDR2 SVGAGI. This CDR3 contains 14 residues. The DNA of the CDR3 is TGTGCCAGCCGACCCTGGGAGGTCCGCTACGAGCAGTACTTC. It specifies CASRPWEVRYEQYF.

The table lists this clone with many counts. The rearrangement uses TRBV6-5 and TRBJ1-1; D is uncertain. Germline assignment: CDR1 MNHEY and CDR2 SVGAGI. The V end was cut by 5 bases, the J end by 1 base, with 11 bases between. The CDR3 covers 14 residues. This CDR3 is CASSPTMKNTEAFF. The CDR3 DNA reads as TGTGCCAGCAGTCCTACCATGAAGAACACTGAAGCTTTCTTT.